Each of the 8 T cell receptor beta chains below was sequenced from the same sample in a study of T cell responses to AZD1222 COVID-19 vaccine. Measured with immunoSEQ multiplex PCR; TCRdb has only the in-frame clones, and not every one. Here the sample spans approximately 140,000 clones, around 94% being singletons. The sample here was peripheral blood, taken on day 0 of AZD1222 vaccination. These receptors originate from an adult in good health.

This chain joins TRBV5-1 and TRBJ2-5; no reliable D call. This CDR3 comprises 12 residues. Trimming removed 4 bases from V and 5 bases from J, with 9 bases in between. The germline CDR1 and CDR2 sequences are SGHRS and YFSETQ. The chain's CDR3 is CASSEARETQYF. The CDR3 bases are TGCGCCAGCAGCGAAGCCAGGGAGACCCAGTACTTC.

The V gene is TRBV6-5, the J gene TRBJ2-1, with D perhaps assigned TRBD1 or TRBD2 (5 bases each). Germline CDR1 is MNHEY and CDR2 is SVGAGI. There are 15 residues in the CDR3. V gave up 3 bases and J gave up 8 bases, with 17 bases separating them. The CDR3 DNA sequence: TGTGCCAGCAGTTATTCCGGGACCGTCAATCATGAGCAGTTCTTC. It translates to CASSYSGTVNHEQFF.

In its sample, this clone was seen many times. This chain connects TRBV21-1 to TRBJ2-7; the table's D call, TRBD2, has no DNA check behind it. TRBV21-1 represents a pseudogene. This CDR3 region has 19 residues. This CDR3 reads CASSILKRGTSGSPGEQYV. The CDR3 DNA reads TGTGCCAGCAGCATCCTAAAGCGGGGGACTAGCGGGAGTCCTGGCGAGCAGTACGTC.

This clone was observed a few times. The V and J genes are TRBV27 and TRBJ2-2, with TRBD1 matching 7 bases. This CDR3 contains 17 residues. Trimming at V came to 6 bases and at J to 0 bases, leaving 10 bases not matched to a gene. CDR1 is MNHEY, CDR2 SMNVEV, per germline (reference sequence). The CDR3 loop is CASSYGTVNANTGELFF. CDR3 nucleotide sequence: TGTGCCAGCAGCTATGGGACAGTGAACGCGAACACCGGGGAGCTGTTTTTT.

The chain is built from TRBV15 and TRBJ1-3; D is unresolved. The CDR3 has 15 amino acids. V was trimmed by 4 bases and J by 2 bases, leaving 12 bases between them. Germline CDR1 and CDR2: LNHNV and YYDKDF (reference sequence). CDR3 sequence reads: CATSTDLTAGNTIYF. As DNA, the CDR3 is TGTGCCACCAGCACGGATCTTACTGCTGGAAACACCATATATTTT.

V gene TRBV5-1 combines with J gene TRBJ2-2; D perhaps matches TRBD2 (6 bases). Trimming stripped 2 bases from V and 7 bases from J, with 18 bases between. The CDR3 runs to 16 residues. Germline-derived CDR1 and CDR2 are SGHRS and YFSETQ. The CDR3 sequence: CASSFDGLSQGGELFF. The CDR3 region has the DNA TGCGCCAGCAGCTTCGATGGACTATCACAAGGCGGGGAGCTGTTTTTT.

The genes are TRBV5-1 and TRBJ1-6; no reliable D call. The CDR3 sequence is 14 residues long. From germline, CDR1 is SGHRS and CDR2 YFSETQ. The V and J ends lost 1 base and 6 bases respectively, with 8 bases between them. The CDR3 nucleotides are TGCGCCAGCAGCTTGCAGATAACTAATTCACCCCTCCACTTT. This sequence encodes CASSLQITNSPLHF.

The genes are TRBV6-6 and TRBJ2-3, with D perhaps TRBD2 (6 bases). The V gene lost 4 bases and the J gene lost 2 bases, with 7 bases spanning the gap. The CDR3 runs to 13 residues. Germline-derived CDR1 and CDR2 are MNHNY and SVGAGI (reference sequence). This chain's CDR3 is CASSWDSTDTQYF. The CDR3 nucleotides read TGTGCCAGCAGTTGGGACTCCACAGATACGCAGTATTTT.